The present T cell receptor (beta chain) was sequenced within a study of cytomegalovirus exposure and HLA in healthy donors. Study information: The roughly 110 validation repertoires matched the 500 to 750 first-cohort repertoires in platform, a later analysis reported.

This clone appeared once. Its target is not known. The CDR3 has 15 residues. CDR1 and CDR2 (germline): SGDLS, YYNGEE. The germline V and J ends were trimmed by 0 bases and 5 bases, with 14 bases remaining between them. Sequencing was performed with immunoSEQ multiplex PCR; in TCRdb, only in-frame clones are kept and a portion is missing. Here the sample spans roughly 120,000 clones, over 85% being singletons. Study results and limitations: Cytomegalovirus association was assigned to 170 or so TCR beta chains. Specificity of a few CMV-associated chains for CMV antigens was verified in vitro. The classifier reportedly diagnosed cytomegalovirus status with high specificity and sensitivity.

The TCR was taken from a young man in good health and CMV-seronegative. The sample comprised PBMCs. The chain joins TRBV9 to TRBJ2-5; TRBD1 might be the D (6 bases). CDR3 residues: CASSVGGRGGETQYF. The DNA for the CDR3 is TGTGCCAGCAGCGTAGGTGGCAGGGGTGGGGAGACCCAGTACTTC.